The entry below gives a single T cell receptor beta chain sequence along with its context. The data originate from a study of T cells in Graves' hyperthyroidism and ophthalmopathy. Researchers took RNA transcripts and amplified the TCR beta CDR3 regions from them. The HTBI primer set drove a first-round RT-PCR of the TCR CDR3. Using its own MiXCR run on the multiplex PCR reads, TCRdb lists one record per CDR3 protein. This table holds about 99,000 distinct CDR3 sequences, approximately 48% found once. The receptor was derived from a man aged 40-55 years with Graves' hyperthyroidism. Sequenced: blood.

The DNA of the CDR3 is TGCAGTGCTAGGGGCAGGATATCCTATGGCTACACCTTC. Encoded protein: CSARGRISYGYTF. The V call is TRBV20-1, the J call TRBJ1-2; D is unresolved. The germline CDR1 and CDR2 sequences are DFQATT and SNEGSKA (reference sequence). This CDR3 is built from 13 residues. V lost 3 bases to trimming and J lost 4 bases, with 12 bases between them.